The present TCR beta chain was sequenced within a study of identical twins. Points from the study as a whole: In beta out-of-frame sequences, the excess sharing between twins was weaker. Out-of-frame alpha sequences common to twins were enriched for low generation probability.

Template switching added a universal primer binding site, and final cDNA carried unique molecular identifiers. TCRdb independently ran MiXCR on the 5' RACE reads; one entry per CDR3 protein. This table holds a few hundred thousand distinct CDR3 sequences, less than 20% found once. Each donor was a healthy Caucasian. At least ten counts were recorded for this clonotype. Its antigen is undetermined. The receptor was isolated from a man aged 45 to 65 in good health. Sequenced: naive T cells sorted from blood.

The CDR3 DNA sequence: TGCAGCGCTGGGACTAGCGGGAGAACCTCGCAGCGCAGTGAGCAGTTCTTC. This sequence encodes CSAGTSGRTSQRSEQFF. The chain carries TRBV29-1 and TRBJ2-1; 14 bases map to TRBD2. With V trimmed by 7 bases and J by 9 bases, 17 bases remained unmatched. The CDR3 has 17 residues. CDR1 and CDR2 from the germline V gene are SQVTM and ANQGSEA.